The 21 T cell receptor beta chains below were found in one sample sequenced in a study of OX40 agonist ivuxolimab in advanced cancers. Profiling relied on immunoSEQ multiplex PCR, and the TCRdb table lists in-frame clones only, not all of them. Here the sample spans 100,000 to 150,000 clones, 90% being singletons. This material consisted of CD4+ or CD8+ T cells sorted from blood, taken in a trial of the OX40 agonist ivuxolimab. Receptor source: an adult with an advanced solid tumor such as melanoma, head and neck, liver or kidney cancer.

The gene calls are TRBV4-1 and TRBJ2-7; 10 nucleotides align to TRBD2. The germline CDR1 and CDR2 sequences are MGHRA and YSYEKL. Trimming took 4 bases from V and 4 from J; bases not matched to a gene: 4. The CDR3 runs 14 residues. The CDR3 loop reads CASSLAGGTYEQYF. As DNA, the CDR3 is TGCGCCAGCAGCCTAGCGGGAGGTACGTACGAGCAGTACTTC.

Points on this clone: It is likely a read error, because the conserved phenylalanine at the end of the CDR3 is missing. The chain recombines TRBV5-5 with TRBJ2-3, with 12 bases matching TRBD1. The V and J ends lost 4 bases and 5 bases, in that order; junction bases with no gene match: 11. Germline CDR1 SGHKS, CDR2 YYEKEE (reference sequence). The CDR3 runs 17 residues. The CDR3 sequence is CASSPETGTGGEDTQYY. CDR3 coding DNA: TGTGCCAGCAGCCCTGAAACCGGGACAGGGGGCGAAGATACGCAGTATTAT.

The chain is built from TRBV14 and TRBJ1-1; a possible D gene is TRBD1 (6 bases). The germline V gene has CDR1 SGHDN and CDR2 FVKESK. Between the trimmed V and J ends, which lost 0 bases and 6 bases, there was a span of 14 bases. CDR3 length: 15 amino acids. CDR3 DNA: TGTGCCAGCAGCCAAGAAAGGGGGGAGATCTCTGAAGCTTTCTTT. Its protein is CASSQERGEISEAFF.

V is TRBV10-3 and J is TRBJ2-2; D is possibly TRBD1 (5 bases). The V end lost 6 bases, the J end lost 1 base, and 6 bases lay between the germline ends. CDR3 length: 13 amino acids. Looked up from germline, CDR1 is ENHRY and CDR2 is SYGVKD. Here the CDR3 DNA reads TGTGCCATCAGAGACAGGAACACCGGGGAGCTGTTTTTT. It specifies CAIRDRNTGELFF.

This chain connects TRBV6-5 to TRBJ1-2; TRBD1 aligns across 8 bases. This CDR3 contains 15 residues. The V and J ends lost 0 bases and 4 bases, in that order; junction bases with no gene match: 4. Per germline, CDR1 MNHEY and CDR2 SVGAGI. CDR3 sequence reads: CASSYSDRGVYGYTF. CDR3 in DNA: TGTGCCAGCAGTTACTCTGACAGGGGCGTCTATGGCTACACCTTC.

This clone was seen just once. V gene TRBV18 combines with J gene TRBJ2-1; D might be TRBD2 (5 bases). Germline-derived CDR1 and CDR2 are KGHSH and LQKENI. V was trimmed by 3 bases and J by 0 bases, leaving 15 bases between them. The CDR3 has 17 residues. In DNA, the CDR3 is TGTGCCAGCTCACCGTCGAGCGGACTCTTCTCCTACAATGAGCAGTTCTTC. Translated: CASSPSSGLFSYNEQFF.

To note about this clone: Sequence at one end of the junction differs from germline and may be a read error. V usage is TRBV10-3 and J usage is TRBJ2-7; 10 bases align to TRBD2. Germline V lookup: CDR1 ENHRY, CDR2 SYGVKD. The CDR3 extends over 14 amino acids. As DNA, the CDR3 is TGTGCCACCAGTGTAGGGACTAGCGAGTACGAGCAGTACTTC. Its protein product is CATSVGTSEYEQYF.

The count of this clone is one. This sequence joins TRBV7-9 and TRBJ1-2; D gene uncertain. The CDR3 contains 14 residues. From germline, CDR1 is SEHNR and CDR2 FQNEAQ (reference sequence). V dropped 4 bases and J dropped 7 bases, with 16 bases sitting between them. DNA of the CDR3: TGTGCCAGCAGCTATTCCCAGGAGGCGGGTGGCTACACCTTC. Its translation: CASSYSQEAGGYTF.

V usage is TRBV28 and J usage is TRBJ1-2; D is undetermined. CDR1 and CDR2 (germline): MDHEN, SYDVKM. V was shortened by 2 bases and J by 4 bases, with 14 bases between the two germline ends. This CDR3 has 15 residues. The CDR3 sequence: CASSLPQVSGYGYTF. For the CDR3, the DNA is TGTGCCAGCAGTTTACCGCAGGTATCCGGCTATGGCTACACCTTC.

The rearrangement uses TRBV2 and TRBJ2-7, with D uncertain. The V gene lost 4 bases and the J gene lost 3 bases, with 4 bases spanning the gap. Germline assignment: CDR1 SNHLY and CDR2 FYNNEI. The length of the CDR3 is 11 residues. The CDR3 sequence: CASSVFYEQYF. CDR3 DNA sequence: TGTGCCAGCAGTGTATTCTACGAGCAGTACTTC.

The chain couples TRBV18 to TRBJ2-1; no firm D call. The CDR3 loop spans 13 amino acids. Germline V gives CDR1 KGHSH, CDR2 LQKENI. V was trimmed by 8 bases and J by 5 bases, leaving 13 bases between them. The CDR3 DNA sequence: TGTGCCAGCGCCGTATCAACAAACAATGAGCAGTTCTTC. It specifies CASAVSTNNEQFF.

The rearrangement joins TRBV27 to TRBJ2-7; 8 positions agree with TRBD1. V gave up 2 bases and J gave up 4 bases; unmatched junction bases: 4. CDR3 size: 14 residues. In germline, CDR1 is MNHEY, CDR2 SMNVEV (reference sequence). CDR3 bases: TGTGCCAGCAGTTTAAAAGACAGGGGTTACGAGCAGTACTTC. It encodes CASSLKDRGYEQYF.

The chain links TRBV9 to TRBJ2-5; 13 bases fit TRBD2. The germline gives CDR1 SGDLS, CDR2 YYNGEE. There are 18 residues in the CDR3. Trimming at V came to 3 bases and at J to 2 bases, leaving 10 bases not matched to a gene. The CDR3 region is CASSAGRLAGGVQETQYF. The CDR3 nucleotides are TGTGCCAGCAGCGCAGGAAGACTAGCGGGAGGAGTTCAAGAGACCCAGTACTTC.

V gene TRBV5-1 combines with J gene TRBJ2-7, with D perhaps given as TRBD1 or TRBD2 (6 bases each). Germline lookup yields CDR1 SGHRS and CDR2 YFSETQ. Trimming shortened V by 3 bases and J by 7 bases, and 17 bases separated the two germline ends. CDR3 length: 14 residues. CDR3 in DNA: TGCGCCAGCAGCTGGGGGGACACCTCCGGAGAGCAGTACTTC. The encoded protein is CASSWGDTSGEQYF.

The V and J genes are TRBV2 and TRBJ2-2, with D perhaps TRBD1 or TRBD2 (5 bases each). CDR1 and CDR2 (germline): SNHLY, FYNNEI. This CDR3 spans 15 amino acids. Trimming shortened V by 4 bases and J by 4 bases, and 13 bases separated the two germline ends. CDR3 bases: TGTGCCAGCAGTGGACGAGCGAGGGGCACCGGGGAGCTGTTTTTT. It is translated as CASSGRARGTGELFF.

The genes are TRBV28 and TRBJ1-1; 7 bases are shared with TRBD1. J lost 10 bases, V lost 6 bases, and 17 bases had no gene match. Germline V CDR1 and CDR2: MDHEN, SYDVKM. There are 15 residues in the CDR3. CDR3 bases: TGTGCCAGCAGCCAAGCGCCCGGGACAGCCTACAGAGCTTTCTTT. Encoded protein: CASSQAPGTAYRAFF.

The chain combines TRBV28 with TRBJ2-3; the D gene is possibly TRBD2 (6 bases). Trimming stripped 3 bases from V and 1 base from J, with 8 bases between. Germline CDR1 is MDHEN and CDR2 is SYDVKM. This CDR3 has 14 amino acids. The CDR3 DNA follows: TGTGCCAGCAGTTTGGGGGGTCGCACAGATACGCAGTATTTT. Residues: CASSLGGRTDTQYF. The full variable domain, in which reference TRBV28 and TRBJ2-3 provide the parts outside the CDR3, is DVKVTQSSRYLVKRTGEKVFLECVQDMDHENMFWYRQDPGLGLRLIYFSYDVKMKEKGDIPEGYSVSREKKERFSLILESASTNQTSMYLCASSLGGRTDTQYFGPGTRLTVL.

The chain carries TRBV6-1 and TRBJ2-7; tentatively, D is TRBD1 (6 bases). V was pared by 4 bases and J by 5 bases, with 15 bases between. This CDR3 region has 14 residues. Per the germline V gene, CDR1 is MNHNS and CDR2 is SASEGT. CDR3 bases: TGTGCCAGCAGTGTAGGCAGGGGAAGCCACGAGCAGTACTTC. The encoded protein is CASSVGRGSHEQYF.

The chain has TRBV19 and TRBJ1-5, with unresolved D. V lost 1 base, J lost 6 bases, and 7 bases lay in between. This CDR3 comprises 13 residues. Germline-derived CDR1 and CDR2 are LNHDA and SQIVND (reference sequence). CDR3 protein: CASSIAEGQPQHF. The CDR3 DNA reads as TGTGCCAGTAGTATAGCCGAAGGTCAGCCCCAGCATTTT.

The chain couples TRBV19 to TRBJ1-6; D not resolved. Germline CDR1 is LNHDA and CDR2 is SQIVND (reference sequence). V shed 2 bases and J shed 6 bases, with 2 bases lying between them. There are 12 residues in the CDR3. This chain's CDR3 is CASSISNSPLHF. The CDR3 region has the DNA TGTGCCAGTAGTATATCTAATTCACCCCTCCACTTT. The complete variable domain, with remaining parts taken from reference TRBV19 and TRBJ1-6, reads DGGITQSPKYLFRKEGQNVTLSCEQNLNHDAMYWYRQDPGQGLRLIYYSQIVNDFQKGDIAEGYSVSREKKESFPLTVTSAQKNPTAFYLCASSISNSPLHFGNGTRLTVT.

The chain is built from TRBV19 and TRBJ2-5; no clear D gene. With 1 base removed from V and 5 bases from J, the gap between germline ends came to 14 bases. Germline CDR1 reads LNHDA; CDR2 reads SQIVND (reference sequence). The length of the CDR3 is 15 residues. In DNA form, the CDR3 reads TGTGCCAGTAGTATAGCTAGGGTCCAGAGGGAGACCCAGTACTTC. Its translation: CASSIARVQRETQYF.